These 32 T cell receptor beta chains were all obtained from the same sample, sequenced in a study of blood T cell repertoires in COVID-19. Clones were sequenced by immunoSEQ multiplex PCR, and TCRdb holds only the in-frame ones, with some missing. The sample has 56,000 or so clones, under 90% seen once. The sequencing sample was made of peripheral blood. All receptors derive from a man aged 50 or older with acute or convalescent COVID-19.

The V call is TRBV5-1, the J call TRBJ2-3; D remains unclear. V lost 4 bases and J 4 bases, leaving 10 bases between the germline ends. Per germline, CDR1 SGHRS and CDR2 YFSETQ. The CDR3 is 13 amino acids. CDR3 in amino acids: CASSSANADTQYF. In nucleotides, the CDR3 is TGCGCCAGCAGCAGCGCAAACGCAGATACGCAGTATTTT.

V and J are TRBV2 and TRBJ2-7; the match to TRBD1 covers 8 bases. Per the germline V gene, CDR1 is SNHLY and CDR2 is FYNNEI. Germline trimming cut 6 bases from V and 0 bases from J; bases unmatched to any gene: 10. The CDR3 has 16 residues. The CDR3 DNA reads as TGTGCCAGCAGGAAATCTGGACAGGGCCTCTCCTACGAGCAGTACTTC. It codes for CASRKSGQGLSYEQYF.

The chain carries TRBV19 and TRBJ1-2; 8 positions match TRBD1. This CDR3 region has 17 residues. The junction had 10 bases not matched to a gene; V was cut back by 0 bases and J by 4 bases. In germline, CDR1 is LNHDA, CDR2 SQIVND (reference sequence). The CDR3 region has the DNA TGTGCCAGTAGTATAGACCACCCCAGGGGGCGAAGCTATGGCTACACCTTC. Translated, it gives CASSIDHPRGRSYGYTF.

This chain uses TRBV27 with TRBJ2-1; 9 nucleotides match TRBD2. The CDR3 covers 14 residues. The V gene end was trimmed by 2 bases and the J gene end by 6 bases; junction bases not matched to a gene: 2. Germline V gene data show CDR1 as MNHEY and CDR2 as SMNVEV (reference sequence). The CDR3 coding sequence is TGTGCCAGCAGTTTAGCGGGAGGGGGCAATGAGCAGTTCTTC. Encoded protein: CASSLAGGGNEQFF.

There are a few counts of this clone. The chain is built from TRBV7-9 and TRBJ2-1; 10 positions match TRBD2. Germline trimming cut 6 bases from V and 0 bases from J; bases unmatched to any gene: 5. This CDR3 has 16 amino acids. The V gene's germline CDR1 is SEHNR and CDR2 FQNEAQ (reference sequence). The chain's CDR3 is CASSPLAGTSYNEQFF. In DNA, the CDR3 is TGTGCCAGCAGTCCACTAGCGGGGACCTCCTACAATGAGCAGTTCTTC.

In its sample, this clone was seen once. This chain joins TRBV9 and TRBJ1-4; 7 nucleotides align to TRBD1. V was clipped by 3 bases and J by 3 bases; unmatched bases: 5. In germline, CDR1 is SGDLS, CDR2 YYNGEE. The CDR3 has 15 amino acids. The chain's CDR3 is CASSATGLPNEKLFF. The CDR3, as DNA: TGTGCCAGCAGCGCGACAGGGCTCCCTAATGAAAAACTGTTTTTT.

The chain recombines TRBV24-1 with TRBJ1-1; 7 bases are a match to TRBD1. There are 14 residues in the CDR3. CDR1 and CDR2 from the germline V gene are KGHDR and SFDVKD. V shed 3 bases and J 1 base; nucleotides not matched to a gene: 1. CDR3 amino acids: CATSDQGENTEAFF. CDR3 DNA: TGTGCCACCAGTGATCAGGGGGAGAACACTGAAGCTTTCTTT.

This chain links TRBV19 with TRBJ2-1, with D perhaps matching TRBD2 (6 bases). The CDR3 consists of 13 residues. CDR1 is LNHDA and CDR2 is SQIVND in the germline V gene (reference sequence). Trimming stripped 7 bases from V and 8 bases from J, with 15 bases between. The DNA of the CDR3 is TGTGCCAGTACCCTCCCCGGGGAGGATGAGCAGTTCTTC. This codes for CASTLPGEDEQFF.

J is TRBJ2-3 and V is TRBV27; no clear D gene. The germline CDR1 and CDR2 sequences are MNHEY and SMNVEV (reference sequence). This CDR3 has 13 amino acids. V lost 3 bases and J lost 6, with 10 bases in between. CDR3 protein: CASSFFSADTQYF. The CDR3 bases are TGTGCCAGCAGTTTCTTCTCTGCGGATACGCAGTATTTT.

This clone appeared a single time. The chain carries TRBV3-1 (or the pseudogene TRBV3-2) and TRBJ2-3; 7 bases line up with TRBD1. The germline CDR1 and CDR2 sequences are LGHDT and YNNKEL (reference sequence). After removal of 0 bases from V and 0 bases from J, the junction contained 6 bases not matched to a gene. The CDR3 has 17 amino acids. CDR3 nucleotides: TGTGCCAGCAGCCAAGATAAAGTCAGGGGGAGCACAGATACGCAGTATTTT. Its protein product is CASSQDKVRGSTDTQYF.

The J gene is TRBJ1-1, the V gene TRBV7-9, with D possibly being TRBD1 (5 bases). CDR3 size: 16 residues. Germline V lookup: CDR1 SEHNR, CDR2 FQNEAQ (reference sequence). V lost 1 base to trimming and J lost 1 base, with 13 bases between them. This CDR3 reads CASSLGRGGPNTEAFF. Here the CDR3 DNA reads TGTGCCAGCAGCTTAGGGAGGGGAGGGCCGAACACTGAAGCTTTCTTT.

The genes are TRBV18 and TRBJ1-5; D not resolved. CDR3 length equals 15 residues. V was cut by 1 base and J by 3 bases, with 10 bases left in between. The germline CDR1 and CDR2 sequences are KGHSH and LQKENI. DNA for the CDR3: TGTGCCAGCTCACCACAAGGAGTCCCCAATCAGCCCCAGCATTTT. Its translation is CASSPQGVPNQPQHF.

This chain joins TRBV9 and TRBJ2-3; perhaps TRBD2 as D (5 bases). V lost 7 bases, J lost 2 bases, and 17 bases lay in between. The germline V gene encodes CDR1 SGDLS and CDR2 YYNGEE. The CDR3 spans 15 residues. The CDR3 here is CASSTLSGTTDTQYF. In DNA form, the CDR3 reads TGTGCCAGCTCTACGTTAAGCGGAACCACAGATACGCAGTATTTT.

This clone turned up a few times. The rearrangement joins TRBV28 to TRBJ1-6; D unclear. This CDR3 region has 12 residues. Germline values: CDR1 MDHEN, CDR2 SYDVKM. V lost 2 bases and J 9 bases, leaving 5 bases between the germline ends. The CDR3 protein is CASSLRLSPLHF. For the CDR3, the DNA is TGTGCCAGCAGTTTAAGACTTTCACCCCTCCACTTT.

The chain combines TRBV7-3 with TRBJ1-5, with TRBD1 matching over 7 bases. This CDR3 has 14 residues. Germline CDR1 is SGHTA and CDR2 is FQGTGA. V lost 5 bases, J lost 7 bases, and 8 bases stayed unmatched. This CDR3 reads CASSLWEQGQPQHF. The CDR3, as DNA: TGTGCCAGCAGCCTATGGGAACAGGGGCAGCCCCAGCATTTT.

The chain uses TRBV10-3 and TRBJ2-3, with 7 positions matching TRBD1. The CDR3 is 14 residues long. V trimming: 2 bases; J trimming: 2 bases; junction bases outside the gene matches: 1. CDR1 ENHRY and CDR2 SYGVKD come from the germline V gene. Here the CDR3 reads CAISEGQDTDTQYF. CDR3 coding DNA: TGTGCCATCAGTGAGGGACAGGACACAGATACGCAGTATTTT.

This sequence joins TRBV5-5 and TRBJ2-1, with 14 nucleotides matching TRBD2. Unmatched junction bases numbered 6, after V lost 0 bases and J lost 7 bases. The CDR3 is 17 residues long. Germline V CDR1 and CDR2: SGHKS, YYEKEE (reference sequence). CDR3 region: CASSLGPGTSGGNEQFF. In DNA, the CDR3 is TGTGCCAGCAGCTTGGGACCGGGGACTAGCGGGGGTAATGAGCAGTTCTTC. Full variable domain (outside the CDR3, taken from reference TRBV5-5 and TRBJ2-1): DAGVTQSPTHLIKTRGQQVTLRCSPISGHKSVSWYQQVLGQGPQFIFQYYEKEERGRGNFPDRFSARQFPNYSSELNVNALLLGDSALYLCASSLGPGTSGGNEQFFGPGTRLTVL.

The genes are TRBV9 and TRBJ1-1; weak D call: TRBD1 (5 bases). The CDR3 has 14 residues. With 0 bases removed from V and 1 base from J, the gap between germline ends came to 7 bases. Germline CDR1 SGDLS, CDR2 YYNGEE. In DNA, the CDR3 is TGTGCCAGCAGCGTAGGACAGCGGAACACTGAAGCTTTCTTT. Protein product: CASSVGQRNTEAFF.

The chain employs TRBV9 and TRBJ2-3; D gene ambiguous. V was cut by 4 bases and J by 6 bases, with 15 bases left in between. Germline CDR1 reads SGDLS; CDR2 reads YYNGEE. The CDR3 consists of 14 residues. CDR3 region: CASSSDASGDTQYF. Here the CDR3 DNA reads TGTGCCAGCAGCTCCGATGCCTCAGGTGATACGCAGTATTTT.

This chain uses TRBV19 with TRBJ2-3; weak D call: TRBD2 (6 bases). Trimming took off 7 bases at V and 0 bases at J, with 11 bases between the two ends. This CDR3 spans 14 amino acids. Germline CDR1 is LNHDA and CDR2 is SQIVND (reference sequence). The CDR3 is CASNWEASTDTQYF. CDR3 DNA: TGTGCCAGTAATTGGGAGGCTAGCACAGATACGCAGTATTTT.

The chain links TRBV15 to TRBJ1-2; D unresolved. The CDR3 consists of 16 residues. Germline V lookup: CDR1 LNHNV, CDR2 YYDKDF (reference sequence). V lost 0 bases, J lost 0 bases, and 11 bases lay in between. The CDR3 loop reads CATSRDRAGANYGYTF. CDR3 in DNA: TGTGCCACCAGCAGAGATAGGGCGGGAGCTAACTATGGCTACACCTTC.

The chain recombines TRBV14 with TRBJ2-3; the match to TRBD2 covers 9 bases. Germline V gives CDR1 SGHDN, CDR2 FVKESK. The CDR3 is 15 residues long. With 0 bases clipped from V and 3 bases from J, the junction kept 1 base outside the gene matches. CDR3 nucleotide sequence: TGTGCCAGCAGCCAAGAGGGACTAGCTACAGATACGCAGTATTTT. Translating gives CASSQEGLATDTQYF.

The genes are TRBV3-1 (or the pseudogene TRBV3-2) and TRBJ2-1; D gene uncertain. Trimming cost V 1 base and J 9 bases, with 16 bases left between them. CDR3 length: 15 amino acids. CDR1 is LGHDT, CDR2 YNNKEL, per germline (reference sequence). CDR3 region: CASSQGLLSGAEQFF. For the CDR3, the DNA is TGTGCCAGCAGCCAAGGACTTCTATCTGGCGCTGAGCAGTTCTTC.

The chain uses TRBV5-1 and TRBJ2-3; 7 nucleotides match TRBD1. The junction had 18 bases not matched to a gene; V was cut back by 6 bases and J by 5 bases. CDR1 and CDR2 (germline): SGHRS, YFSETQ. This CDR3 is built from 17 residues. The CDR3 bases are TGCGCCAGCACCCCTCCGCTCCGGGACAGCGTGAGAGATACGCAGTATTTT. Amino acid sequence: CASTPPLRDSVRDTQYF.

This chain connects TRBV24-1 to TRBJ1-1, with D hard to call. Looked up from germline, CDR1 is KGHDR and CDR2 is SFDVKD. V dropped 3 bases and J dropped 6 bases, with 10 bases sitting between them. This CDR3 comprises 13 residues. Here the CDR3 DNA reads TGTGCCACCAGTGATGGCTGGGAGCCTGAAGCTTTCTTT. Amino acid sequence: CATSDGWEPEAFF.

This chain's CDR3 is CASSHRLAGASYEQYF. The CDR3, as DNA: TGTGCCAGCAGCCACAGACTAGCGGGGGCCAGCTACGAGCAGTACTTC. V usage is TRBV6-6 and J usage is TRBJ2-7; 12 nucleotides line up with TRBD2. Trimming cost V 6 bases and J 3 bases; bases outside gene matches: 9. Per the germline V gene, CDR1 is MNHNY and CDR2 is SVGAGI (reference sequence). CDR3 size: 16 residues.

In this sample, this clone turned up once. The chain links TRBV7-9 to TRBJ1-1, with D possibly TRBD1 on 6 matching bases. The CDR3 is made up of 14 amino acids. Per the germline V gene, CDR1 is SEHNR and CDR2 is FQNEAQ (reference sequence). V shed 3 bases and J shed 1 base, with 9 bases lying between them. CDR3 sequence reads: CASSLGDKNTEAFF. The CDR3 DNA follows: TGTGCCAGCAGCTTGGGGGACAAGAACACTGAAGCTTTCTTT.

CDR3 bases: TGTGCCAGCAATTACCTACAGGGGAACACTGAAGCTTTCTTT. As protein: CASNYLQGNTEAFF. The chain joins TRBV2 to TRBJ1-1; maybe TRBD1 (6 bases). The CDR3 length is 14 residues. Looked up from germline, CDR1 is SNHLY and CDR2 is FYNNEI. V was trimmed by 7 bases and J by 1 base, leaving 13 bases between them.

The V call is TRBV7-3, the J call TRBJ2-1, with 9 nucleotides matching TRBD2. V lost 4 bases and J lost 7; bases outside the gene matches: 14. In germline, CDR1 is SGHTA, CDR2 FQGTGA. CDR3 size: 17 residues. This CDR3 is CASSSQLSGSGENEQFF. For the CDR3, the DNA is TGTGCCAGCAGCTCACAACTTAGCGGGAGCGGGGAAAATGAGCAGTTCTTC.

The chain has TRBV4-2 and TRBJ2-1, with 8 positions matching TRBD2. Germline-derived CDR1 and CDR2 are LGHNA and YNFKEQ. Unmatched junction bases numbered 3, after V lost 0 bases and J lost 2 bases. The CDR3 extends over 16 amino acids. CDR3 nucleotides: TGTGCCAGCAGCCAAGAGGGCGGGGGGCCCTACAATGAGCAGTTCTTC. It specifies CASSQEGGGPYNEQFF.

This clone was observed a few times. The genes are TRBV28 and TRBJ1-5; D remains ambiguous. V lost 3 bases, J lost 2 bases, and 5 bases lay in between. Germline V CDR1 and CDR2: MDHEN, SYDVKM. CDR3 length: 13 residues. DNA for the CDR3: TGTGCCAGCAGTTTTACAGGCAATCAGCCCCAGCATTTT. Protein sequence: CASSFTGNQPQHF.

The chain joins TRBV12-3 or TRBV12-4 to TRBJ2-7; the match to TRBD2 covers 8 bases. CDR3 length equals 13 residues. After removal of 6 bases from V and 7 bases from J, the junction contained 8 bases not matched to a gene. CDR3 nucleotide sequence: TGTGCCAGCAGATCAGCGGGAGTGGGAGAGCAGTACTTC. Protein: CASRSAGVGEQYF.